The 29 T cell receptor beta chains below were found in one sample sequenced in a study of molecular identifiers for immune sequencing clone quantification. TCRdb ran MiXCR on the PCR reads and lists one entry per CDR3 protein. Here the sample spans under 600,000 distinct CDR3 sequences, under 30% being singletons. What was sequenced was naive CD8+ T cells from blood, with Jurkat cell RNA spiked in. The subset is: FACS-sorted CD8+CD4-CCR7+CD45RA+ naive T cells. Receptor source: a human donor in good health. Some libraries in this study had Jurkat cell RNA spiked in.

Many counts were recorded for this clonotype. V and J are TRBV6-2 or TRBV6-3 and TRBJ2-2, with 8 bases identical to TRBD1. CDR3 size: 14 residues. Germline V gene sequence: CDR1 MNHEY, CDR2 SVGEGT. V shed 10 bases, J shed 5 bases, and the junction held 9 bases outside the gene matches. The CDR3 loop reads CATDRGTQTGELFF. The CDR3 nucleotides are TGTGCCACCGACAGGGGAACCCAAACCGGGGAGCTGTTTTTT.

About this clonotype: This may be a read error, as it is one base from a much larger clone. J is TRBJ2-7 and V is TRBV20-1; TRBD2 might be the D (6 bases). From germline, CDR1 is DFQATT and CDR2 SNEGSKA (reference sequence). CDR3 size: 13 residues. The CDR3 here is CCANHAGPPEQYF. CDR3 nucleotides: TGCTGTGCCAACCACGCGGGGCCCCCGGAGCAGTACTTC.

In its sample, this clonotype was seen a few times. The J gene is TRBJ2-1, the V gene TRBV4-1; D uncertain. There are 15 residues in the CDR3. V was pared by 4 bases and J by 1 base, with 11 bases between. Germline V gene data show CDR1 as MGHRA and CDR2 as YSYEKL. In DNA form, the CDR3 reads TGCGCCAGCAGCCGAACCTTCGGGTCCTACAATGAGCAGTTCTTC. Amino acids: CASSRTFGSYNEQFF.

This clonotype was observed a few times. The chain uses TRBV4-1 and TRBJ2-5; D ambiguous. The V and J ends lost 4 bases and 5 bases respectively, with 14 bases between them. The germline CDR1 and CDR2 sequences are MGHRA and YSYEKL. The CDR3 is 14 residues long. The CDR3 loop is CASSPESRWETQYF. The CDR3 DNA reads TGCGCCAGCAGCCCAGAGAGTCGGTGGGAGACCCAGTACTTC.

As regards this clonotype: No conserved phenylalanine or tryptophan ends this CDR3, so it is likely a read error. J is TRBJ2-5 and V is TRBV19, with 9 bases fitting TRBD2. The CDR3 loop spans 17 amino acids. The ends lost 2 bases at V and 1 base at J; junction bases unmatched: 8. In germline, CDR1 is LNHDA, CDR2 SQIVND (reference sequence). The CDR3 DNA follows: TGTGCCAGTAGTATAAGTTCGCGGGGGGGCAGCCAAGAGACCCAGTACTCC. This gives the protein CASSISSRGGSQETQYS.

At least ten counts were recorded for this clonotype. The J gene is TRBJ2-2, the V gene TRBV29-1; 7 bases line up with TRBD2. The germline V gene encodes CDR1 SQVTM and CDR2 ANQGSEA. The CDR3 totals 13 residues. V lost 8 bases to trimming and J lost 0 bases; unmatched junction nucleotides: 3. The CDR3 sequence: CSLAVTNTGELFF. CDR3 DNA sequence: TGCAGCCTAGCGGTAACGAACACCGGGGAGCTGTTTTTT.

CDR3 in DNA: TGTGCCAGCAGCCAAGAAGACTACACTACTTCCGGGGAGCTGTTTTTT. Protein: CASSQEDYTTSGELFF. The rearrangement links TRBV3-1 to TRBJ2-2, with D tentatively TRBD2 (5 bases). Germline CDR1 LGHDT, CDR2 YNNKEL (reference sequence). This CDR3 has 16 amino acids. Trimming took 0 bases from V and 6 from J, leaving 14 bases between them.

The chain joins TRBV30 to TRBJ1-1; D uncertain. CDR3 length: 11 residues. Trimming cost V 3 bases and J 6 bases, with 8 bases left between them. Germline V gene sequence: CDR1 GTSNPN, CDR2 SVGIG (reference sequence). The CDR3 sequence is CAWSGGAEAFF. The DNA of the CDR3 is TGTGCCTGGAGCGGCGGGGCTGAAGCTTTCTTT.

This sequence joins TRBV5-1 and TRBJ2-1, with TRBD2 identical over 16 bases. This CDR3 has 17 residues. Germline CDR1 is SGHRS and CDR2 is YFSETQ. Trimming removed 4 bases from V and 2 bases from J; junction bases left unmatched: 3. CDR3 sequence: CASSMGLAGGAYNEQFF. Here the CDR3 DNA reads TGCGCCAGCAGCATGGGACTAGCGGGGGGGGCCTACAATGAGCAGTTCTTC.

This clonotype has a handful of counts. The gene calls are TRBV4-3 and TRBJ1-1; 7 nucleotides align to TRBD1. Germline values: CDR1 LGHNA, CDR2 YSLEER. The CDR3 covers 17 residues. Germline trimming cut 0 bases from V and 1 base from J; bases unmatched to any gene: 8. The CDR3 sequence: CASSQDRLGQTNTEAFF. CDR3 DNA: TGCGCCAGCAGCCAAGATCGGCTGGGACAGACGAACACTGAAGCTTTCTTT.

As for this clonotype: The junction shows a germline mismatch at one end, possibly a read error. The gene calls are TRBV29-1 and TRBJ1-1, with 10 bases identical to TRBD1. This CDR3 spans 13 amino acids. Germline V lookup: CDR1 SQVTM, CDR2 ANQGSEA. The CDR3 nucleotides are TGCAGCGTGCCGGGACAGGGGATCACTGAAGCTTCCTTT. Its translation is CSVPGQGITEASF.

In this sample, this clonotype turned up a few times. This chain links TRBV28 with TRBJ1-4, with TRBD1 identical over 10 bases. The trim removed 6 bases at V and 7 bases at J, leaving 5 bases unmatched. CDR1 and CDR2 (germline): MDHEN, SYDVKM. The CDR3 is made up of 14 amino acids. Here the CDR3 DNA reads TGTGCCAGCAGAGAGACAGGGGGCGGTGAAAAACTGTTTTTT. Protein product: CASRETGGGEKLFF. Full variable domain (outside the CDR3, taken from reference TRBV28 and TRBJ1-4): DVKVTQSSRYLVKRTGEKVFLECVQDMDHENMFWYRQDPGLGLRLIYFSYDVKMKEKGDIPEGYSVSREKKERFSLILESASTNQTSMYLCASRETGGGEKLFFGSGTQLSVL.

The sample holds many counts of this clonotype. The chain recombines TRBV5-1 with TRBJ2-3; 7 bases are shared with TRBD1. CDR1 SGHRS and CDR2 YFSETQ come from the germline V gene. The CDR3 extends over 15 amino acids. Unmatched junction bases numbered 6, after V lost 0 bases and J lost 5 bases. For the CDR3, the DNA is TGCGCCAGCAGCTTGGAGACAGGGACGCTAGATACGCAGTATTTT. This encodes CASSLETGTLDTQYF.

The table lists this clonotype with a few counts. The chain combines TRBV12-3 or TRBV12-4 with TRBJ2-5; tentative D call: TRBD2 (6 bases). Trimming shortened V by 4 bases and J by 4 bases, and 10 bases separated the two germline ends. CDR3 length: 13 residues. This CDR3 is CASSYAGPETQYF. The CDR3 nucleotides are TGTGCCAGCAGTTATGCGGGGCCAGAGACCCAGTACTTC.

The V and J genes are TRBV29-1 and TRBJ1-2; 8 bases map to TRBD1. The length of the CDR3 is 14 residues. V lost 7 bases, J lost 2 bases, and 9 bases stayed unmatched. CDR1 and CDR2 from the germline V gene are SQVTM and ANQGSEA. CDR3 sequence reads: CSAHPDRDNYGYTF. The CDR3 nucleotides are TGCAGCGCCCACCCGGACAGGGACAACTATGGCTACACCTTC.

The genes are TRBV27 and TRBJ1-2, with unresolved D. V was clipped by 0 bases and J by 6 bases, with 11 bases between them. Germline loops: CDR1 MNHEY, CDR2 SMNVEV (reference sequence). CDR3 length equals 14 residues. The CDR3 sequence: CASSLSLGSDGYTF. CDR3 DNA: TGTGCCAGCAGTTTATCGCTGGGATCCGATGGCTACACCTTC.

This clonotype came up a few times. V and J are TRBV19 and TRBJ2-7, with TRBD1 matching 8 bases. Germline V gene data show CDR1 as LNHDA and CDR2 as SQIVND (reference sequence). The trim removed 2 bases at V and 3 bases at J, leaving 6 bases unmatched. CDR3 length: 15 residues. The CDR3 nucleotides are TGTGCCAGTAGTATAAGGCCAGGGGGCTTCTACGAGCAGTACTTC. Its translation: CASSIRPGGFYEQYF.

V gene TRBV3-1 combines with J gene TRBJ2-2, with TRBD1 as a possible D gene (5 bases). Trimming pared 0 bases from V and 3 bases from J, leaving 11 bases between. There are 16 residues in the CDR3. Germline CDR1 reads LGHDT; CDR2 reads YNNKEL (reference sequence). In DNA, the CDR3 is TGTGCCAGCAGCCAAGAGGGGCGCTTGGACACCGGGGAGCTGTTTTTT. As protein: CASSQEGRLDTGELFF.

This clonotype came up a few times. The CDR3 DNA sequence: TGTGCCAGCAGCCGGGACCCCTTTCTCTTGGGCGAGCAGTACTTC. Amino acids: CASSRDPFLLGEQYF. This rearrangement joins TRBV7-9 to TRBJ2-7; D possibly uses TRBD1 or TRBD2 (5 bases each). The length of the CDR3 is 15 residues. V was clipped by 5 bases and J by 6 bases, with 20 bases between them. The germline CDR1 and CDR2 sequences are SEHNR and FQNEAQ (reference sequence). Using reference TRBV7-9 and TRBJ2-7 for the parts outside the CDR3, the full variable domain is DTGVSQNPRHKITKRGQNVTFRCDPISEHNRLYWYRQTLGQGPEFLTYFQNEAQLEKSRLLSDRFSAERPKGSFSTLEIQRTEQGDSAMYLCASSRDPFLLGEQYFGPGTRLTVT.

This clonotype has a handful of counts. This chain connects TRBV27 to TRBJ2-3; 9 bases match TRBD1. CDR3 length equals 16 residues. Trimming removed 6 bases from V and 3 bases from J; junction bases left unmatched: 10. Germline CDR1 MNHEY, CDR2 SMNVEV (reference sequence). The CDR3 here is CASRPTGGPFTDTQYF. In DNA, the CDR3 is TGTGCCAGCAGACCCACAGGGGGCCCTTTTACAGATACGCAGTATTTT.

The chain joins TRBV12-3 or TRBV12-4 to TRBJ2-3; 9 nucleotides agree with TRBD2. V dropped 3 bases and J dropped 1; count of bases not matched to a gene: 2. This CDR3 contains 15 residues. CDR3 loop: CASSFPSGGTDTQYF. The CDR3 DNA follows: TGTGCCAGCAGTTTCCCTAGCGGGGGCACAGATACGCAGTATTTT.

There are a few counts of this clonotype. The rearrangement uses TRBV5-4 and TRBJ2-2; 7 bases are a match to TRBD2. Per germline, CDR1 SGHNT and CDR2 YYREEE (reference sequence). J gave up 5 bases and V 4 bases, and 14 bases lay outside the gene matches. The length of the CDR3 is 17 residues. The CDR3 DNA is TGTGCCAGCAGCCTTATAGTGAGCCTAGCGGAAACCGGGGAGCTGTTTTTT. Amino acids: CASSLIVSLAETGELFF. Using reference TRBV5-4 and TRBJ2-2 for the parts outside the CDR3, the full variable domain is ETGVTQSPTHLIKTRGQQVTLRCSSQSGHNTVSWYQQALGQGPQFIFQYYREEENGRGNFPPRFSGLQFPNYSSELNVNALELDDSALYLCASSLIVSLAETGELFFGEGSRLTVL.

This clonotype was found a few times. This chain joins TRBV19 and TRBJ1-5; TRBD1 might be the D (5 bases). V lost 3 bases, J lost 4 bases, and 22 bases lay in between. Looked up from germline, CDR1 is LNHDA and CDR2 is SQIVND (reference sequence). The CDR3 runs 18 residues. The CDR3 reads CASSMIIRAFFNNQPQHF. For the CDR3, the DNA is TGTGCCAGTAGTATGATAATCAGGGCCTTCTTTAATAATCAGCCCCAGCATTTT.

This chain joins TRBV6-6 and TRBJ2-7, with 8 bases matching TRBD2. The CDR3 covers 13 residues. Germline V gene lookup returns CDR1 MNHNY and CDR2 SVGAGI (reference sequence). The V and J ends lost 6 bases and 3 bases, in that order; junction bases with no gene match: 4. CDR3 coding DNA: TGTGCCAGCAGCCTGGGACTAGTCTACGAGCAGTACTTC. As protein: CASSLGLVYEQYF.

This clonotype was found a few times. The chain links TRBV9 to TRBJ2-1, with D tentatively TRBD2 (6 bases). The CDR3 has 16 residues. The germline V gene has CDR1 SGDLS and CDR2 YYNGEE. V was trimmed by 0 bases and J by 9 bases, leaving 19 bases between them. CDR3: CASSVERDFTTREQFF. For the CDR3, the DNA is TGTGCCAGCAGCGTAGAAAGGGACTTCACTACTCGTGAGCAGTTCTTC.

In its sample, this clonotype was seen once. This sequence may be a read error, since a much larger clone differs from it by one base. The V call is TRBV20-1, the J call TRBJ2-3, with 11 bases matching TRBD2. The CDR3 is made up of 17 amino acids. CDR1 DFQATT and CDR2 SNEGSKA come from the germline V gene (reference sequence). The CDR3: CSARDLLAGESTDTLYF. CDR3 nucleotide sequence: TGCAGTGCTAGAGATCTACTAGCGGGGGAGTCGACAGATACGCTGTATTTT.

V and J are TRBV12-3 or TRBV12-4 and TRBJ1-5; 7 bases line up with TRBD1. Trimming removed 5 bases from V and 3 bases from J; junction bases left unmatched: 10. This CDR3 is built from 16 residues. CDR3 sequence reads: CASSRPSGQNNQPQHF. The CDR3 nucleotides read TGTGCCAGCAGTCGACCTTCGGGACAGAACAATCAGCCCCAGCATTTT.

With respect to this clonotype: A much larger clone differs by one base, so this may be a read error. The J gene is TRBJ1-1, the V gene TRBV24-1; no firm D call. The CDR3 covers 13 residues. Germline values: CDR1 KGHDR, CDR2 SFDVKD. CDR3 coding DNA: TGTGTCACCACCCTCTCCTTGTTGTCGGAAGCTTTCTTT. It codes for CVTTLSLLSEAFF.

This clonotype came up a few times. J is TRBJ2-7 and V is TRBV20-1; D not resolved. CDR1 is DFQATT, CDR2 SNEGSKA, per germline (reference sequence). V was shortened by 1 base and J by 0 bases, with 10 bases between the two germline ends. CDR3 length: 14 amino acids. CDR3 sequence (DNA): TGCAGTGCTAGAGGTCTGGGCAGCTCCTACGAGCAGTACTTC. Translated, it gives CSARGLGSSYEQYF.